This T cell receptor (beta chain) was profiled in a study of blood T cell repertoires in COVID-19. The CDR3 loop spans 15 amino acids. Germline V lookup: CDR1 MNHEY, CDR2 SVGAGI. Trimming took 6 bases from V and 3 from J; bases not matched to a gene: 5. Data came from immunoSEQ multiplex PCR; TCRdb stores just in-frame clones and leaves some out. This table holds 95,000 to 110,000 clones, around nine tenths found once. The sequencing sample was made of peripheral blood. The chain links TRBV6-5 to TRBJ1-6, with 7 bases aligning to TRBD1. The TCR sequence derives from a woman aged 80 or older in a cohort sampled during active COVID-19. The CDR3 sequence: CASSPGTDYNSPLHF. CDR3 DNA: TGTGCCAGCAGCCCCGGGACAGACTATAATTCACCCCTCCACTTT.